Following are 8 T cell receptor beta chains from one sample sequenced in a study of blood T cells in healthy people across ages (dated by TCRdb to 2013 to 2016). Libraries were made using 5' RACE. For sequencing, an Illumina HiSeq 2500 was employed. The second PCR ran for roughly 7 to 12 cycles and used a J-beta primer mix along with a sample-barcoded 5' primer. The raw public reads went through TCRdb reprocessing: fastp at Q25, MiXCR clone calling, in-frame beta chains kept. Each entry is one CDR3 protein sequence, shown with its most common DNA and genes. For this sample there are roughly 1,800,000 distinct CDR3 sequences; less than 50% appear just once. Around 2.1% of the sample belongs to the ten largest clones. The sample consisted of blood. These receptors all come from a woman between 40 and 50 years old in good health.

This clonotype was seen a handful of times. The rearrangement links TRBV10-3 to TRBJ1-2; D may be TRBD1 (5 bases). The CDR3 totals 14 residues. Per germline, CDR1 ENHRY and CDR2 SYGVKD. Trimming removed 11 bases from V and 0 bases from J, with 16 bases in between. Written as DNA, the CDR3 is TGTGCCGCGTCAGAGGACATGTCTAACTATGGCTACACCTTC. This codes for CAASEDMSNYGYTF.

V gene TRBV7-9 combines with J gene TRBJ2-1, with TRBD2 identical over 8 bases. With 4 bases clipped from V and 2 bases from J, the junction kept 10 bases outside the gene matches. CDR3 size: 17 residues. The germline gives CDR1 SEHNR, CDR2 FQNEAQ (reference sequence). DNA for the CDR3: TGTGCCAGCAGCTCCCCCCATCGGGAGGGGCCCTACAATGAGCAGTTCTTC. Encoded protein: CASSSPHREGPYNEQFF.

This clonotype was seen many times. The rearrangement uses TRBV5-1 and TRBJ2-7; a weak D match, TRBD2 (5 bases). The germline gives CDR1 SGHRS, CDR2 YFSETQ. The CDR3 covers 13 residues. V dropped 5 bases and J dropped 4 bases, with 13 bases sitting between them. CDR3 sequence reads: CASRADGEYEQYF. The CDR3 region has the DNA TGCGCCAGCAGAGCTGACGGGGAGTACGAGCAGTACTTC.

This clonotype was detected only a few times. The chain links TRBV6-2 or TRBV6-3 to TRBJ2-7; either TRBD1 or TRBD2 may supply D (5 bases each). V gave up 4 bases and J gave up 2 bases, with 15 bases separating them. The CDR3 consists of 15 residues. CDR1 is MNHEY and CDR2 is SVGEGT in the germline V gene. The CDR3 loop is CASSSFRDRPYEQYF. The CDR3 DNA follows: TGTGCCAGCAGTTCATTCCGGGACCGACCCTACGAGCAGTACTTC.

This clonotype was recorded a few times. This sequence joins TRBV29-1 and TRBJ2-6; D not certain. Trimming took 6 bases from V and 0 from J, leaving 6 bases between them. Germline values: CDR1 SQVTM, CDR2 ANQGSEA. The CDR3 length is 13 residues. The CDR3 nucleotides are TGCAGCGTCCGATACTCTGGGGCCAACGTCCTGACTTTC. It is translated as CSVRYSGANVLTF. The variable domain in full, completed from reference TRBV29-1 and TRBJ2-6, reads SAVISQKPSRDICQRGTSLTIQCQVDSQVTMMFWYRQQPGQSLTLIATANQGSEATYESGFVIDKFPISRPNLTFSTLTVSNMSPEDSSIYLCSVRYSGANVLTFGAGSRLTVL.

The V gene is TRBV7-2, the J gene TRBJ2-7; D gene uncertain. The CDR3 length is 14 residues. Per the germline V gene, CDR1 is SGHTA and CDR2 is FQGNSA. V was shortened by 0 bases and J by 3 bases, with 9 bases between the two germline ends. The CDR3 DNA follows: TGTGCCAGCAGCTTAGCCTTCACAGTCTACGAGCAGTACTTC. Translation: CASSLAFTVYEQYF.

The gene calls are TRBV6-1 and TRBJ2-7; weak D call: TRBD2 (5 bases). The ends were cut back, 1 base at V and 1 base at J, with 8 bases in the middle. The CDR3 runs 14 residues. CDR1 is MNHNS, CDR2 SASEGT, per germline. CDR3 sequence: CASSEVRGSYEQYF. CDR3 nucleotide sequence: TGTGCCAGCAGTGAAGTCCGGGGTTCCTACGAGCAGTACTTC.

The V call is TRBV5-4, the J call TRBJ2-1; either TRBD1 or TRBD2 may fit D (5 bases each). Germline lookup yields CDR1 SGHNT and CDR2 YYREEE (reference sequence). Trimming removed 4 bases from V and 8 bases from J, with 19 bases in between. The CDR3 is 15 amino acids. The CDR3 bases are TGTGCCAGCAGCCAGCCGGGACCCTCGGTCTATGAGCAGTTCTTC. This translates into CASSQPGPSVYEQFF.